This TCR beta chain is drawn from a study of cytomegalovirus exposure and HLA in healthy donors. A note on this clone: Its antigen is still unknown.

Measured with immunoSEQ multiplex PCR; TCRdb has only the in-frame clones, and not every one. The sample holds around 20,000 clones, around 97% seen once. The length of the CDR3 is 14 residues. Trimming at V came to 0 bases and at J to 6 bases, leaving 0 bases not matched to a gene. Germline V gene sequence: CDR1 MRHNA, CDR2 SNTAGT. General study findings and limits: Both high specificity and high sensitivity reportedly marked the classifier's diagnosis of cytomegalovirus status.

The TCR comes from a man aged 25-45 years in good health and CMV-seropositive. V and J are TRBV6-4 and TRBJ2-2; 8 nucleotides line up with TRBD1. The sequenced sample consisted of PBMCs. The CDR3 region is CASSDSTGAGELFF. The CDR3 DNA reads as TGTGCCAGCAGTGACTCGACAGGGGCCGGGGAGCTGTTTTTT.